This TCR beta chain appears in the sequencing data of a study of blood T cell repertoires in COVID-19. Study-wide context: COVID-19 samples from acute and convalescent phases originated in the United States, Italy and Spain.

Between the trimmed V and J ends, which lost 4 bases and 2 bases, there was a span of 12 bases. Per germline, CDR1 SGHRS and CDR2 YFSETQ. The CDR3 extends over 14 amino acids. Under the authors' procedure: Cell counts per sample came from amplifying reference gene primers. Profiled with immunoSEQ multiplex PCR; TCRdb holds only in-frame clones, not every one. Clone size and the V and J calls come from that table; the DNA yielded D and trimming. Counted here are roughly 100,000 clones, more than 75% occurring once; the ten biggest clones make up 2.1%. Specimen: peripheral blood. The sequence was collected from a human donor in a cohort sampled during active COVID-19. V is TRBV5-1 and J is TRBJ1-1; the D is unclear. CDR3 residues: CASSTGMVNTEAFF. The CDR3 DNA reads TGCGCCAGCAGCACGGGAATGGTAAACACTGAAGCTTTCTTT.